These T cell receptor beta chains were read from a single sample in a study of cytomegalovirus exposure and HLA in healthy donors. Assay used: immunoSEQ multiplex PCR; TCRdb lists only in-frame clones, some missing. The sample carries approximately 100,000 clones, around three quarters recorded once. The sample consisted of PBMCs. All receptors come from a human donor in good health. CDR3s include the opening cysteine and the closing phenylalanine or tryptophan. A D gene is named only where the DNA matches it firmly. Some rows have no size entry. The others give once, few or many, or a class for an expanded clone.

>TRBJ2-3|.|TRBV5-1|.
TGCGCCAGCAGCCCTGGGGGCAGCGGGGCTACAGATACGCAGTATTTT
CASSPGGSGATDTQYF
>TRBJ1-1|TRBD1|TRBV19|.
TGTGCAATTAGGGTGGGACAGACAAACACTGAAGCTTTCTTT
CAIRVGQTNTEAFF
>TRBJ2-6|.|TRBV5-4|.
TGTGCCAGCAGCTTGTTTGGACAGTCGTCCTCTGGGGCCAACGTCCTGACTTTC
CASSLFGQSSSGANVLTF
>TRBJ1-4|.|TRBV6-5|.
TGTGCCAGCAGCGCCATTGACAGGTTGAATGAAAAACTGTTTTTT
CASSAIDRLNEKLFF
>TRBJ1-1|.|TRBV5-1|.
TGCGCCAGCAGCTTGTTAGGTGTTGATCGGGAGCCGAACACTGAAGCTTTCTTT
CASSLLGVDREPNTEAFF
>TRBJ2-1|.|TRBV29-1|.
TGCAGCGTTGTTTTGGCTGAGCAGTTCTTC
CSVVLAEQFF
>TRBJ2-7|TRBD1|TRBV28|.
TGTGCCAGCAGTTTGGGACAGGGAAGGAGTAGGGGCTCCTACGAGCAGTACTTC
CASSLGQGRSRGSYEQYF
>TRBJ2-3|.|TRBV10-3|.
TGTGCCATCAGTGAGATAGTAGAGACGCAGTATTTT
CAISEIVETQYF
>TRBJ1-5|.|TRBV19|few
TGTGCCAGTAGCCCAGACAGGCTAAGCAATCAGCCCCAGCATTTT
CASSPDRLSNQPQHF
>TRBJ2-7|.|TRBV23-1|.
TGCGCCAGCAGTCAATCGCGCGGGGACCGACTCTCCTACGAGCAGTACTTC
CASSQSRGDRLSYEQYF
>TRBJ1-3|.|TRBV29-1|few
TGCAGCGTAGTTGCGGTAAACTCTGGAAACACCATATATTTT
CSVVAVNSGNTIYF
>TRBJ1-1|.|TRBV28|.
TGTGCCAGCAGTTTAACAGTCATGAACACTGAAGCTTTCTTT
CASSLTVMNTEAFF
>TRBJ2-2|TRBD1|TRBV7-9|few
TGTGCCAGCAGCTTCCTGACAGGGGCGGTCGGGGAGCTGTTTTTT
CASSFLTGAVGELFF
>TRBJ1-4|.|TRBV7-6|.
TGTGCCAGCAGCTTCCGATCTCCGGGAGCAACTGAAAAACTGTTTTTT
CASSFRSPGATEKLFF
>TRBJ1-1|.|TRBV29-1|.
TGCAGCGTTATTGTGGGGGCTCGGACTGAAGCTTTCTTT
CSVIVGARTEAFF
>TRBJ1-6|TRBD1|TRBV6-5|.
TGTGCCAGCAGCCTAGGACAGGTCCATAATTCACCCCTCCACTTT
CASSLGQVHNSPLHF
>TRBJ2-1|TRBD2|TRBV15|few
TGTGCCACCAGCAGAGATAAAGGCGGGAGGGCCTCCCGGGTCCTGTTCTTC
CATSRDKGGRASRVLFF
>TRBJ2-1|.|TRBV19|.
TGTGCCAGTAGTATAAATCCGCCAGGTTCTTCTTTCTACAATGAGCAGTTCTTC
CASSINPPGSSFYNEQFF
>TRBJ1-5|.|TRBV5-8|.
TGTGCCAGCAGGAGGTGGGGCAGGGGCGGAGAGAATACGCAGCCCCAGCATTTT
CASRRWGRGGENTQPQHF
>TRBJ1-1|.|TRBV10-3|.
TGTGCCATCAGTCAGGGGAGGGACACTGAAGCTTTCTTT
CAISQGRDTEAFF
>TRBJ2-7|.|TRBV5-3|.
TGTGCCAGAAGCTTGGGACTTCCCTTCGACGAGCAGTACTTC
CARSLGLPFDEQYF
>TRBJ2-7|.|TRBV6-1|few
TGTGCCAGCAGGGGGCAGGGGTTGTACGAGCAGTACTTC
CASRGQGLYEQYF
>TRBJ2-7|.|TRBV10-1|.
TGCGCCAGCAGTGAGTCGGGACTGGACTACGAGCAGTACTTC
CASSESGLDYEQYF
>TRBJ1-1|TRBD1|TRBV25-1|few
TGTGCCAGCAGGCAGACAGGGGTGAACACTGAAGCTTTCTTT
CASRQTGVNTEAFF
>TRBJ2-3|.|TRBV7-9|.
TGTGCCAGCAGCTTAGACATGGGTCGTGGCAGGAAGAACACAGATACGCAGTATTTT
CASSLDMGRGRKNTDTQYF
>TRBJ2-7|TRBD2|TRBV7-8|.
TGTGCCAGCAGCCACGGGATAGCGGGAGAAGACGAGCAGTACTTC
CASSHGIAGEDEQYF
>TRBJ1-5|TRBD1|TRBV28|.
TGTGCCAGCAGTCGGACAGGGTCGGGGAGCAATCAGCCCCAGCATTTT
CASSRTGSGSNQPQHF
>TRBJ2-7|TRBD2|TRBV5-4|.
TGTGCCAGCAGCCCTGTGGCGGGGGGGAATTACGAGCAGTACTTC
CASSPVAGGNYEQYF
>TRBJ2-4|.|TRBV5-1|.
TGCGCCAGCAGCTTGACGGGGGATATGGACATTCAGTACTTC
CASSLTGDMDIQYF
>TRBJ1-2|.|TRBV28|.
TGTGCCAGCAGTTGGGGGGAGGGGTTCTATGGCTACACCTTC
CASSWGEGFYGYTF
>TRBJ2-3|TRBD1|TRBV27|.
TGTGCCAGCAGTTCTTGGACAGGCCAGACAGATACGCAGTATTTT
CASSSWTGQTDTQYF
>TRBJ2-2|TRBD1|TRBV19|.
TGTGCCAGTAGTCTCGGACAGGGTACGAACACCGGGGAGCTGTTTTTT
CASSLGQGTNTGELFF
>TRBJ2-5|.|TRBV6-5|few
TGTGCCAGCAGCGGGGATTACCAAGAGACCCAGTACTTC
CASSGDYQETQYF
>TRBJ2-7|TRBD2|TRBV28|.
TGTGCCAGCAGTTTACCTGCGAGCGGGAGGGCCTACGAGCAGTACTTC
CASSLPASGRAYEQYF
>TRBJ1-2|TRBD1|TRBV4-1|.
TGCGCCAGCAGCCCTGGGGGACCTAAGACAGGGCGGAACTATGGCTACACCTTC
CASSPGGPKTGRNYGYTF